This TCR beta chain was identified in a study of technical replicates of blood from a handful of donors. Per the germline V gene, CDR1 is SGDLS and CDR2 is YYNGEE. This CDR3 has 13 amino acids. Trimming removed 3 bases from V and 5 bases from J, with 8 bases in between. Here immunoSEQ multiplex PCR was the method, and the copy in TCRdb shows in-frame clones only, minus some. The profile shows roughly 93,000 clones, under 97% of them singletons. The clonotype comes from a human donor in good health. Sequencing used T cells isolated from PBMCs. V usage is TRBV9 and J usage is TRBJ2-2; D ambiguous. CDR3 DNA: TGTGCCAGCAGCGCACTTCTAACCGGGGAGCTGTTTTTT. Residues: CASSALLTGELFF. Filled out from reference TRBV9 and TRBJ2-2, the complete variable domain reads DSGVTQTPKHLITATGQRVTLRCSPRSGDLSVYWYQQSLDQGLQFLIQYYNGEERAKGNILERFSAQQFPDLHSELNLSSLELGDSALYFCASSALLTGELFFGEGSRLTVL.